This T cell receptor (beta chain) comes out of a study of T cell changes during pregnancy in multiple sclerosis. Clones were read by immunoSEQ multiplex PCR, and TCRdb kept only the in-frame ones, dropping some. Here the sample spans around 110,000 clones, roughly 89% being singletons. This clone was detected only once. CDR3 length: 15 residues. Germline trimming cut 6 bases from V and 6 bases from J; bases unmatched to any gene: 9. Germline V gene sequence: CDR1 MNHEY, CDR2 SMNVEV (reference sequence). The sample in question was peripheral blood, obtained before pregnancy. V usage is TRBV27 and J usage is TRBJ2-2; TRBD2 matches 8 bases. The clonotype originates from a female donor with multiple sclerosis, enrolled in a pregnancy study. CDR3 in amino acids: CASRRDGLASGELFF. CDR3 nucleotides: TGTGCCAGCAGGAGGGATGGACTAGCCTCCGGGGAGCTGTTTTTT.